Below are 6 T cell receptor beta chains sequenced from a single sample in a study of control samples from healthy donors and cancer patients. The protocol was immunoSEQ multiplex PCR, while the TCRdb copy is restricted to in-frame clones and leaves out a portion. This sample has about 92,000 clones, with around 80% found just once. Material for sequencing was blood. The receptors stem from a woman aged 60-75 years in good health.

The chain joins TRBV19 to TRBJ1-2; no clear D. The CDR3 is 13 amino acids. V dropped 5 bases and J dropped 7 bases, with 14 bases sitting between them. Germline-derived CDR1 and CDR2 are LNHDA and SQIVND (reference sequence). This CDR3 is CASSWLIESGYTF. The DNA of the CDR3 is TGTGCCAGTAGTTGGTTGATCGAGTCTGGCTACACCTTC.

The rearrangement uses TRBV11-2 and TRBJ2-5, with TRBD2 identical over 12 bases. Germline trimming cut 5 bases from V and 5 bases from J; bases unmatched to any gene: 12. This CDR3 has 17 residues. CDR1 SGHAT and CDR2 FQNNGV come from the germline V gene. Here the CDR3 reads CASSRGLAGTGGETQYF. CDR3 nucleotides: TGTGCCAGCAGCCGCGGACTAGCGGGAACGGGGGGGGAGACCCAGTACTTC.

V gene TRBV7-9 combines with J gene TRBJ2-7; D may be TRBD1 (6 bases). The CDR3 is made up of 11 amino acids. The V end was cut by 5 bases, the J end by 6 bases, with 8 bases between. From germline, CDR1 is SEHNR and CDR2 FQNEAQ (reference sequence). The CDR3 sequence is CASSVRGEQYF. Here the CDR3 DNA reads TGTGCCAGCAGCGTCAGGGGCGAGCAGTACTTC.

The chain couples TRBV14 to TRBJ1-1; D is possibly TRBD1 (6 bases). The CDR3 is made up of 14 amino acids. The germline V and J ends were trimmed by 0 bases and 6 bases, with 11 bases remaining between them. CDR1 is SGHDN, CDR2 FVKESK, per germline. The CDR3 coding sequence is TGTGCCAGCAGCCAAGACAGGGGTCGGGCTGAAGCTTTCTTT. This translates into CASSQDRGRAEAFF.

This clone was detected a few times. This chain connects TRBV5-1 to TRBJ2-1; 8 bases are shared with TRBD1. V shed 0 bases and J 0 bases; nucleotides not matched to a gene: 2. Germline-derived CDR1 and CDR2 are SGHRS and YFSETQ. The CDR3 has 16 amino acids. CDR3 residues: CASSLEGTGSYNEQFF. The CDR3 nucleotides are TGCGCCAGCAGCTTGGAAGGGACAGGCTCCTACAATGAGCAGTTCTTC.

This clone was observed once. The CDR3 loop reads CASSKGGTMNTEAFF. The CDR3 nucleotides are TGTGCCAGCAGTAAGGGGGGGACTATGAACACTGAAGCTTTCTTT. J is TRBJ1-1 and V is TRBV27; a weak D match, TRBD1 (6 bases). CDR1 and CDR2 from the germline V gene are MNHEY and SMNVEV (reference sequence). Trimming took 5 bases from V and 0 from J, leaving 13 bases between them. The CDR3 is 15 amino acids.